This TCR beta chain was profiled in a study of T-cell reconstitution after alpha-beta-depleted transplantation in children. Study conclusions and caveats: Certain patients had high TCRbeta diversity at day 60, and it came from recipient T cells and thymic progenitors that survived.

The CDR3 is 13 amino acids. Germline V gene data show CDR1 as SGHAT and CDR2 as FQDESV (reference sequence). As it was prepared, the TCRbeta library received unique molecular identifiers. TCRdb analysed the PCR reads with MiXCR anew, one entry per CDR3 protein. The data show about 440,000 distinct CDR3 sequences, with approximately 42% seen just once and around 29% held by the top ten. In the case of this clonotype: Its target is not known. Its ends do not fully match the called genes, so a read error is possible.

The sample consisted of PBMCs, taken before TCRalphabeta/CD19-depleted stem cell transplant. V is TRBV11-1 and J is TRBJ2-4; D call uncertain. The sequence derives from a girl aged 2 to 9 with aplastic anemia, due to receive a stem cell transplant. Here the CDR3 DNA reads TGTGGCAGCAGCCGCCCCTCCGAAAACATTCAGAACTTC. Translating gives CGSSRPSENIQNF. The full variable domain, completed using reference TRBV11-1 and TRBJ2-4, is EAEVAQSPRYKITEKSQAVAFWCDPISGHATLYWYRQILGQGPELLVQFQDESVVDDSQLPKDRFSAERLKGVDSTLKIQPAELGDSAMYLCGSSRPSENIQNFGAGTRLSVL.